The 27 T cell receptor beta chains reported below all come from one sample, sequenced in a study of identical twins. TCRdb re-derived calls from the 5' RACE reads in MiXCR, one entry per CDR3 protein. The sample comprises 640,000 or so distinct CDR3 sequences, 6.1% of which are singletons, and approximately 1.6% rests with the top ten. The sample comprised naive T cells sorted from blood. These receptors all stem from a man aged 18 to 35 in good health.

This clonotype was recorded a few times. V is TRBV10-3 and J is TRBJ1-2, with D uncertain. Between the trimmed V and J ends, which lost 3 bases and 7 bases, there was a span of 9 bases. The CDR3 sequence is 12 residues long. CDR1 and CDR2 (germline): ENHRY, SYGVKD. CDR3 sequence (DNA): TGTGCCATCAGTGACCGGTCGGTTGGCTACACCTTC. Protein: CAISDRSVGYTF.

J is TRBJ2-2 and V is TRBV7-9; 8 nucleotides line up with TRBD1. The V segment lost 5 bases and the J segment 4 bases; nucleotides outside the gene matches: 6. Germline loops: CDR1 SEHNR, CDR2 FQNEAQ (reference sequence). The CDR3 runs 15 residues. The CDR3 is CASSPGRGLTGELFF. The CDR3 DNA sequence: TGTGCCAGCAGCCCAGGCAGGGGGCTCACCGGGGAGCTGTTTTTT. Full variable domain (missing parts from reference TRBV7-9 and TRBJ2-2): DTGVSQNPRHKITKRGQNVTFRCDPISEHNRLYWYRQTLGQGPEFLTYFQNEAQLEKSRLLSDRFSAERPKGSFSTLEIQRTEQGDSAMYLCASSPGRGLTGELFFGEGSRLTVL.

This chain joins TRBV7-2 and TRBJ2-1, with 9 bases matching TRBD1. From germline, CDR1 is SGHTA and CDR2 FQGNSA. The CDR3 loop spans 17 amino acids. V was clipped by 3 bases and J by 4 bases; unmatched bases: 10. The CDR3 bases are TGTGCCAGCAGCTTCCCCGGGACAGGGTTTGCATACAATGAGCAGTTCTTC. It encodes CASSFPGTGFAYNEQFF.

This clonotype has ten or more counts. The chain is built from TRBV6-5 and TRBJ2-7; D remains ambiguous. The CDR3 consists of 13 residues. CDR1 is MNHEY, CDR2 SVGAGI, per germline. Trimming shortened V by 2 bases and J by 1 base, and 6 bases separated the two germline ends. The CDR3 loop reads CASSYGASYEQYF. For the CDR3, the DNA is TGTGCCAGCAGTTACGGAGCTTCCTACGAGCAGTACTTC.

At least ten counts were recorded for this clonotype. The chain carries TRBV25-1 and TRBJ1-2; D remains unclear. Trimming left V 2 bases short and J 6 bases short, with 4 bases between. This CDR3 region has 11 residues. Germline V gene lookup returns CDR1 MGHDK and CDR2 SYGVNS. The DNA for the CDR3 is TGTGCCAGCAGTGAACCCAATGGCTACACCTTC. This sequence encodes CASSEPNGYTF.

In its sample, this clonotype was seen many times. The V gene is TRBV4-3, the J gene TRBJ1-5, with TRBD1 as a possible D gene (6 bases). The CDR3 has 15 amino acids. CDR1 LGHNA and CDR2 YSLEER come from the germline V gene. Trimming removed 4 bases from V and 7 bases from J, with 17 bases in between. The CDR3, as DNA: TGCGCCAGCAGCCTCGCCCTGGGGGCAGTCCAGCCCCAGCATTTT. Its protein is CASSLALGAVQPQHF.

This clonotype has at least ten counts. The chain uses TRBV25-1 and TRBJ2-4; TRBD1 is a possible D gene (5 bases). V was clipped by 4 bases and J by 6 bases, with 10 bases between them. This CDR3 contains 13 residues. Per the germline V gene, CDR1 is MGHDK and CDR2 is SYGVNS. The DNA for the CDR3 is TGTGCCAGCAGTGGGGGCCCAGGAAACATTCAGTACTTC. As protein: CASSGGPGNIQYF. Full variable domain (outside the CDR3, taken from reference TRBV25-1 and TRBJ2-4): EADIYQTPRYLVIGTGKKITLECSQTMGHDKMYWYQQDPGMELHLIHYSYGVNSTEKGDLSSESTVSRIRTEHFPLTLESARPSHTSQYLCASSGGPGNIQYFGAGTRLSVL.

This clonotype appeared many times. This sequence joins TRBV5-1 and TRBJ1-1; 7 bases map to TRBD1. CDR1 and CDR2 (germline): SGHRS, YFSETQ. Germline trimming cut 5 bases from V and 6 bases from J; bases unmatched to any gene: 7. The length of the CDR3 is 13 residues. The CDR3 bases are TGCGCCAGCAGATTCGACAGGGACGCTGAAGCTTTCTTT. Protein: CASRFDRDAEAFF. The variable domain in full, completed from reference TRBV5-1 and TRBJ1-1, reads KAGVTQTPRYLIKTRGQQVTLSCSPISGHRSVSWYQQTPGQGLQFLFEYFSETQRNKGNFPGRFSGRQFSNSRSEMNVSTLELGDSALYLCASRFDRDAEAFFGQGTRLTVV.

This clonotype was picked up many times. V usage is TRBV27 and J usage is TRBJ1-3; no definite D call. This CDR3 comprises 14 residues. Trimming pared 5 bases from V and 8 bases from J, leaving 16 bases between. Germline loops: CDR1 MNHEY, CDR2 SMNVEV (reference sequence). For the CDR3, the DNA is TGTGCCAGCAGTAGGATCCCGTTAGCGGACACCATATATTTT. Translating gives CASSRIPLADTIYF.

This clonotype was counted at least ten times. The V and J genes are TRBV18 and TRBJ1-1, with D uncertain. V lost 0 bases and J lost 8, with 7 bases in between. Germline CDR1 KGHSH, CDR2 LQKENI. This CDR3 is built from 12 residues. CDR3 residues: CASSPPSREAFF. As DNA, the CDR3 is TGTGCCAGCTCACCACCGTCCAGGGAAGCTTTCTTT.

The chain is built from TRBV18 and TRBJ2-1, with 7 bases fitting TRBD1. This CDR3 is 14 amino acids long. Germline CDR1 and CDR2: KGHSH and LQKENI. After removal of 3 bases from V and 6 bases from J, the junction contained 5 bases not matched to a gene. The CDR3, as DNA: TGTGCCAGCTCACCGGTACAGGGGCCCAATGAGCAGTTCTTC. Translation: CASSPVQGPNEQFF.

The V call is TRBV27, the J call TRBJ2-3, with D perhaps TRBD2 (5 bases). V was shortened by 2 bases and J by 4 bases, with 16 bases between the two germline ends. This CDR3 is built from 16 residues. CDR1 is MNHEY and CDR2 is SMNVEV in the germline V gene (reference sequence). The CDR3 nucleotides read TGTGCCAGCAGTTTAATCCCGGGGATTATCCCAGATACGCAGTATTTT. Residues: CASSLIPGIIPDTQYF.

This clonotype was picked up a small number of times. The chain links TRBV5-1 to TRBJ2-2; the D gene is possibly TRBD1 (6 bases). V lost 6 bases, J lost 2 bases, and 26 bases lay in between. The CDR3 has 19 amino acids. CDR1 SGHRS and CDR2 YFSETQ come from the germline V gene. The CDR3 region is CASTGTPRFRGYNTGELFF. The CDR3 DNA reads TGCGCCAGCACCGGTACCCCCCGGTTCAGGGGCTATAACACCGGGGAGCTGTTTTTT.

The chain employs TRBV20-1 and TRBJ2-7, with a weak D call TRBD1 (5 bases). The CDR3 has 11 residues. Per the germline V gene, CDR1 is DFQATT and CDR2 is SNEGSKA (reference sequence). V lost 7 bases, J lost 3 bases, and 10 bases lay in between. The CDR3 loop reads CSDKGFYEQYV. The CDR3 coding sequence is TGCAGTGACAAGGGGTTCTACGAGCAGTACGTC.

This clonotype was counted between two and nine times. The chain recombines TRBV12-3 or TRBV12-4 with TRBJ1-5; the D is unclear. This CDR3 comprises 14 residues. Trimming stripped 0 bases from V and 6 bases from J, with 9 bases between. This CDR3 is CASSLAWVGQPQHF. CDR3 coding DNA: TGTGCCAGCAGTTTAGCCTGGGTTGGTCAGCCCCAGCATTTT.

This clonotype was seen ten or more times. This chain uses TRBV5-1 with TRBJ2-5; TRBD2 agrees at 7 bases. The CDR3 extends over 14 amino acids. With V trimmed by 2 bases and J by 2 bases, 3 bases remained unmatched. The V gene's germline CDR1 is SGHRS and CDR2 YFSETQ. CDR3 sequence (DNA): TGCGCCAGCAGCTTCTCTAGCGGACAAGAGACCCAGTACTTC. Protein: CASSFSSGQETQYF.

This clonotype was seen many times. The chain joins TRBV29-1 to TRBJ2-3; D is unresolved. This CDR3 region has 13 residues. From germline, CDR1 is SQVTM and CDR2 ANQGSEA. V was pared by 0 bases and J by 7 bases, with 11 bases between. This CDR3 reads CSVEDEAGYTQYF. The CDR3 region has the DNA TGCAGCGTTGAAGACGAAGCCGGGTATACGCAGTATTTT.

This clonotype was counted between two and nine times. The chain employs TRBV5-6 and TRBJ2-1, with D uncertain. V gave up 1 base and J gave up 4 bases, with 15 bases separating them. The CDR3 is 16 amino acids. Per the germline V gene, CDR1 is SGHDT and CDR2 is YYEEEE. CDR3 nucleotide sequence: TGTGCCAGCAGCTTGTCTGATCAGCCGGTATACAATGAGCAGTTCTTC. This codes for CASSLSDQPVYNEQFF.

At least ten counts were recorded for this clonotype. CDR3 sequence reads: CASSIYGLGSYNEQFF. CDR3 coding DNA: TGTGCCAGTAGTATCTACGGGCTGGGCTCCTACAATGAGCAGTTCTTC. J is TRBJ2-1 and V is TRBV19; D not certain. V was cut by 3 bases and J by 0 bases, with 12 bases left in between. The CDR3 consists of 16 residues. Germline CDR1 and CDR2: LNHDA and SQIVND (reference sequence).

This clonotype was found a few times. The rearrangement links TRBV7-2 to TRBJ1-4, with a weak D call TRBD1 (5 bases). Per germline, CDR1 SGHTA and CDR2 FQGNSA. V was shortened by 5 bases and J by 0 bases, with 10 bases between the two germline ends. This CDR3 has 15 residues. CDR3 amino acids: CASSVGGTTNEKLFF. In DNA form, the CDR3 reads TGTGCCAGCAGCGTCGGGGGGACAACTAATGAAAAACTGTTTTTT.

The sample holds many counts of this clonotype. This chain joins TRBV12-5 and TRBJ2-1; D is unclear. V was clipped by 5 bases and J by 0 bases, with 14 bases between them. This CDR3 is 16 amino acids long. CDR1 LGHNT and CDR2 FRNRAP come from the germline V gene. CDR3 nucleotides: TGTGCTAGTGGTGGAAGCTACCGAGCCTCCTACAATGAGCAGTTCTTC. Protein sequence: CASGGSYRASYNEQFF.

This clonotype was observed at least ten times. The chain is built from TRBV3-1 and TRBJ2-7; the D gene is possibly TRBD2 (5 bases). Germline values: CDR1 LGHDT, CDR2 YNNKEL (reference sequence). This CDR3 has 14 amino acids. Trimming shortened V by 1 base and J by 10 bases, and 17 bases separated the two germline ends. The CDR3 region is CASSQGWETQLQYF. The CDR3 bases are TGTGCCAGCAGCCAAGGGTGGGAGACGCAGCTACAGTACTTC.

This clonotype was detected ten times or more. This rearrangement joins TRBV6-1 to TRBJ2-1, with D possibly being TRBD2 (6 bases). V lost 6 bases to trimming and J lost 5 bases, with 17 bases between them. This CDR3 has 15 residues. Germline CDR1 is MNHNS and CDR2 is SASEGT. CDR3 bases: TGTGCCAGCAGACCCGGGACTCTACTACACAATGAGCAGTTCTTC. Translating it yields CASRPGTLLHNEQFF.

At least ten counts were recorded for this clonotype. The chain couples TRBV7-2 to TRBJ2-2; weak D call: TRBD1 (6 bases). This CDR3 contains 16 residues. Trimming removed 2 bases from V and 4 bases from J, with 14 bases in between. Germline CDR1 is SGHTA and CDR2 is FQGNSA. As DNA, the CDR3 is TGTGCCAGCAGCTTAACACAGGGAAGGGGCACCGGGGAGCTGTTTTTT. It translates to CASSLTQGRGTGELFF. The complete variable domain, with remaining parts taken from reference TRBV7-2 and TRBJ2-2, reads GAGVSQSPSNKVTEKGKDVELRCDPISGHTALYWYRQSLGQGLEFLIYFQGNSAPDKSGLPSDRFSAERTGGSVSTLTIQRTQQEDSAVYLCASSLTQGRGTGELFFGEGSRLTVL.

This clonotype was observed a few times. V and J are TRBV18 and TRBJ2-2; D perhaps matches TRBD2 (5 bases). The V and J ends lost 1 base and 6 bases respectively, with 15 bases between them. The CDR3 consists of 16 residues. Germline V gene data show CDR1 as KGHSH and CDR2 as LQKENI. CDR3 coding DNA: TGTGCCAGCTCACCACAGCTAGCCCCCGGGTCCGGGGAGCTGTTTTTT. Protein: CASSPQLAPGSGELFF.

This clonotype came up many times. The gene calls are TRBV5-1 and TRBJ2-3, with TRBD2 matching 13 bases. The germline V gene has CDR1 SGHRS and CDR2 YFSETQ. There are 16 residues in the CDR3. The trim removed 0 bases at V and 6 bases at J, leaving 4 bases unmatched. The CDR3 DNA reads TGCGCCAGCAGCTTGGGGACTAGCGGGAGCGCCGATACGCAGTATTTT. Translation gives CASSLGTSGSADTQYF.

The J gene is TRBJ2-7, the V gene TRBV2; 10 bases map to TRBD1. Germline CDR1 and CDR2: SNHLY and FYNNEI. J gave up 3 bases and V 6 bases, and 8 bases lay outside the gene matches. CDR3 length equals 15 residues. The CDR3 DNA is TGTGCCAGCAGGATTGGGACAGGGGCTGTCTACGAGCAGTACTTC. It translates to CASRIGTGAVYEQYF.